The clone carrying this TCR beta chain turned up a few times. What it recognizes is unknown. Each CDR3 protein is one row after TCRdb ran MiXCR on the RT-PCR reads. The sample lists roughly 570,000 distinct CDR3 sequences; 11% to 15% were seen once. There are 14 residues in the CDR3. Germline V gene sequence: CDR1 KGHSH, CDR2 LQKENI. Deletions cut 3 bases from V and 7 bases from J, with 13 bases between. The sample originates from a study of response to subunit inactivated influenza vaccine. Study-level results: Researchers suggested that each seasonal influenza vaccination recruits few new T cells.

The sequences come from PBMCs from blood, collected less than 13 days after vaccination. The chain combines TRBV18 with TRBJ1-5, with D possibly TRBD1 on 5 matching bases. This TCR came from a man aged 45 to 65 who received an inactivated influenza vaccine. This chain's CDR3 is CASSPGRVKQPQHF. The DNA of the CDR3 is TGTGCCAGCTCACCGGGCAGGGTCAAGCAGCCCCAGCATTTT.